This T cell receptor (beta chain) appears in the sequencing data of a study of cytomegalovirus exposure and HLA in healthy donors. In the PCR, 60 Vbeta and 13 Jbeta primers were used. Profiled with immunoSEQ multiplex PCR; TCRdb holds only in-frame clones, not every one. The sample yields around 120,000 clones, about four fifths seen once. This CDR3 has 15 amino acids. V dropped 4 bases and J dropped 12; count of bases not matched to a gene: 9. Germline values: CDR1 ENHRY, CDR2 SYGVKD. The chain links TRBV10-3 to TRBJ1-6; 10 bases map to TRBD1. Sample: PBMCs. This sequence originates from a female donor in good health and CMV-seropositive. CDR3 sequence reads: CAISAGGTGERPLHF. For the CDR3, the DNA is TGTGCCATCAGTGCCGGGGGGACAGGGGAGAGACCCCTCCACTTT.